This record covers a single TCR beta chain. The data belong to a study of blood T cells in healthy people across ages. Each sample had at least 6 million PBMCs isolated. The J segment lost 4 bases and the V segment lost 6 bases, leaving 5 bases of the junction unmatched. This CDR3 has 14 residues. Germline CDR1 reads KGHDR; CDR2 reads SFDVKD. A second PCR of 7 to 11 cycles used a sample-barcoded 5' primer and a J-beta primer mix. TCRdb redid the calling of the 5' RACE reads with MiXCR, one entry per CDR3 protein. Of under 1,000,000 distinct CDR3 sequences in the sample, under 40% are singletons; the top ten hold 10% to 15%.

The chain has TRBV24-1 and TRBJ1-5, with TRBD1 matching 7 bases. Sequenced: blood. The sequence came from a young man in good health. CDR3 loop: CATSSGQHNQPQHF. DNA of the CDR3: TGTGCCACCAGTTCGGGACAGCATAATCAGCCCCAGCATTTT.